This TCR beta chain was recorded in a study of Graves' ophthalmopathy and Graves' hyperthyroidism. Many counts were recorded for this clonotype. Antigen specificity is unknown. The study's findings and limits: The model flagged ophthalmopathy progression at roughly 70% sensitivity and roughly 72% specificity.

The CDR3 is made up of 14 amino acids. The V end was cut by 5 bases, the J end by 6 bases, with 13 bases between. The stable label applied to hyperthyroidism with no ophthalmopathy within 18 months of follow-up. Patients with other autoimmune diseases, uncontrolled infections, pregnancy or lactation were excluded. Scientists amplified the TCR beta CDR3 regions from RNA transcripts. Scientists carried out first-round RT-PCR using HTBI primers and then a second-round multiplex PCR. TCRdb passed the multiplex PCR reads through MiXCR, listing each CDR3 protein once. The profile covers roughly 610,000 distinct CDR3 sequences, with about a fifth appearing a single time and approximately 7.7% taken by the ten largest.

Sequenced material: peripheral blood. The chain carries TRBV12-3 or TRBV12-4 and TRBJ2-2, with D perhaps matching TRBD2 (6 bases). The TCR originated in a young woman with stable Graves' hyperthyroidism. Some clones in this sample may be carry-over from other donors' samples. Here the CDR3 DNA reads TGTGCCAGCAGTCCGGGGGTATCTGCCGGGGAGCTGTTTTTT. It is translated as CASSPGVSAGELFF.